Listed here are 27 T cell receptor beta chains from one sample, sequenced in a study of tumor and adjacent non-tumor tissue in lung cancer. TCRbeta libraries were built with three rounds of nested PCR, modified from ARM-PCR. A single record per CDR3 protein comes from TCRdb applying MiXCR to the multiplex PCR reads. This sample has 90,000 to 100,000 distinct CDR3 sequences; roughly 80% occur once, and the top ten carry about 29%. The template was RNA from unsorted bulk tissue. More than 3 cm separated this lung sample from the edge of the tumor. Sequenced input: distant non-tumor lung tissue. Receptor source: a man aged 55 to 70 with small cell lung cancer.

Notes on this clonotype: One end of the junction varies from germline; a read error may be responsible. This sequence joins TRBV15 and TRBJ2-6; possibly TRBD1 for D (5 bases). Looked up from germline, CDR1 is LNHNV and CDR2 is YYDKDF (reference sequence). The CDR3 length is 15 residues. In nucleotides, the CDR3 is TGTGCCACTACGCAGGGATACTCTGGGGCCAACGACCTGACTTTC. It yields the protein CATTQGYSGANDLTF.

A word on this clonotype: Here the CDR3 omits its conserved ending phenylalanine or tryptophan, so a read error is the likely source. This rearrangement joins TRBV6-1 to TRBJ1-4; tentatively, D is TRBD1 (5 bases). This CDR3 has 14 residues. Looked up from germline, CDR1 is MNHNS and CDR2 is SASEGT. V gave up 5 bases and J gave up 1 base, with 8 bases separating them. The CDR3 nucleotides read TGTGCCAGCAGTTCAACAGGAACTAATGAAAAACTGTTTTAT. As protein: CASSSTGTNEKLFY.

CDR3 amino acids: CASSPDLISYEQYV. CDR3 bases: TGTGCCAGTAGCCCCGACTTGATCTCCTACGAGCAGTATGTC. The rearrangement uses TRBV11-2 and TRBJ2-7; D ambiguous. In germline, CDR1 is SGHAT, CDR2 FQNNGV. CDR3 length: 14 residues.

V usage is TRBV29-1 and J usage is TRBJ2-5; possible D gene TRBD1, 5 bases. CDR1 and CDR2 from the germline V gene are SQVTM and ANQGSEA. This CDR3 has 12 residues. The DNA for the CDR3 is TGCAGTGTTCGGGTGGTTAGGGGGACCCAGTACTTC. It codes for CSVRVVRGTQYF.

This clonotype was counted once. A junction end diverges from the germline sequence, so it may reflect a read error. J is TRBJ2-1 and V is TRBV12-3 or TRBV12-4; D may be TRBD1 (5 bases). The CDR3 is 13 residues long. The CDR3 DNA reads TGTGCCAGCACTTTTGACAGTTACAATGAGCAGCTCTTC. This codes for CASTFDSYNEQLF.

Only a few counts were recorded for this clonotype. The germline gene is not matched at one end of the junction; a read error may be the cause. CDR3 residues: CTSSQLGGERDTEAFF. The CDR3 DNA follows: TGTACCAGCAGTCAGTTGGGGGGGGAGAGGGACACTGAAGCTTTCTTT. The rearrangement links TRBV2 to TRBJ1-1; D possibly corresponds to TRBD1 (5 bases). Germline V CDR1 and CDR2: SNHLY, FYNNEI. This CDR3 region has 16 residues.

This clonotype was counted a single time. One end of the junction is discordant with germline, which a read error may explain. The rearrangement joins TRBV6-5 to TRBJ2-3, with 11 bases that match TRBD1. The CDR3 spans 16 residues. Germline lookup yields CDR1 MNHEY and CDR2 SVGAGI. The CDR3 loop reads CACSYWGQGGTDTQYF. Written as DNA, the CDR3 is TGTGCCTGCAGTTACTGGGGACAGGGGGGCACAGATACGCAGTATTTT.

As concerns this clonotype: A read error may account for a junction end that differs from germline. The chain combines TRBV6-1 with TRBJ1-1; no definite D call. The germline V gene has CDR1 MNHNS and CDR2 SASEGT. This CDR3 spans 11 amino acids. CDR3 sequence: CASSAWDEAFF. CDR3 bases: TGTGCTAGCAGTGCCTGGGATGAAGCTTTCTTT.

For this clonotype: At one boundary the junction diverges from the germline segment, which might be a read error. This chain uses TRBV5-4 with TRBJ1-5, with unresolved D. The CDR3 runs to 13 residues. The germline gives CDR1 SGHNT, CDR2 YYREEE (reference sequence). The CDR3 DNA sequence: TGTGGCAGCAGCTTTGACATTGATCAGCCCCAACATTTT. Translating gives CGSSFDIDQPQHF. The full variable domain, completed using reference TRBV5-4 and TRBJ1-5, is ETGVTQSPTHLIKTRGQQVTLRCSSQSGHNTVSWYQQALGQGPQFIFQYYREEENGRGNFPPRFSGLQFPNYSSELNVNALELDDSALYLCGSSFDIDQPQHFGDGTRLSIL.

This clonotype was seen a single time. The rearrangement links TRBV7-9 to TRBJ2-1; no clear D. V dropped 3 bases and J dropped 11 bases, with 14 bases sitting between them. Germline-derived CDR1 and CDR2 are SEHNR and FQNEAQ (reference sequence). The CDR3 has 13 residues. The CDR3 nucleotides read TGTGCCAGCAGCTTGAGTGAGGCCTATAAGCAGTTCTTC. It encodes CASSLSEAYKQFF.

With regard to this clonotype: A much more abundant neighbour one base away suggests this may be a read error. This sequence joins TRBV20-1 and TRBJ1-6, with 9 bases identical to TRBD1. Per the germline V gene, CDR1 is DFQATT and CDR2 is SNEGSKA (reference sequence). CDR3 length equals 15 residues. V was clipped by 3 bases and J by 8 bases; unmatched bases: 8. The CDR3 bases are TGCAGTGCTAGTTTCGGGACAGGGCTCGATTCACCCCTCCACTTT. Its protein product is CSASFGTGLDSPLHF.

Comments on this clonotype: A much larger clone sits a single nucleotide away, making a read error possible. V usage is TRBV30 and J usage is TRBJ1-1, with D perhaps TRBD1 (6 bases). V was cut by 0 bases and J by 2 bases, with 13 bases left in between. Per the germline V gene, CDR1 is GTSNPN and CDR2 is SVGIG (reference sequence). The CDR3 is 15 residues long. CDR3 in amino acids: CAWSVGGGINTEAFF. CDR3 DNA sequence: TGTGCCTGGAGTGTAGGGGGGGGGATCAACACTGAAGCTTTCTTT.

On this clonotype: Relative to the germline gene, one junction end is altered; a read error may explain this. The chain joins TRBV29-1 to TRBJ2-1; 7 positions match TRBD2. Germline CDR1 reads SQVTM; CDR2 reads ANQGSEA. The CDR3 has 15 amino acids. CDR3 in DNA: TGCAGCGCTGAATTAGCGGGTAATCCCTACAATGAGCGGTTCTTC. This translates into CSAELAGNPYNERFF.

As regards this clonotype: One end of the junction varies from germline; a read error may be responsible. The chain couples TRBV12-3 or TRBV12-4 to TRBJ2-1, with 10 bases identical to TRBD2. The CDR3 spans 16 residues. The CDR3 reads CASSRSSGSPYNEQLF. CDR3 nucleotide sequence: TGTGCCAGCAGTAGATCTAGCGGGAGTCCCTACAATGAGCAGCTCTTC.

The chain carries TRBV9 and TRBJ2-2, with 9 bases matching TRBD2. CDR1 is SGDLS and CDR2 is YYNGEE in the germline V gene. The trim removed 2 bases at V and 7 bases at J, leaving 6 bases unmatched. CDR3 length: 15 amino acids. CDR3 in amino acids: CASSVSGSANGELFF. The DNA for the CDR3 is TGTGCCAGCAGCGTTAGCGGGAGTGCCAACGGGGAGCTGTTTTTT. Based on the CDR3 plus reference TRBV9 and TRBJ2-2, the full variable domain is DSGVTQTPKHLITATGQRVTLRCSPRSGDLSVYWYQQSLDQGLQFLIQYYNGEERAKGNILERFSAQQFPDLHSELNLSSLELGDSALYFCASSVSGSANGELFFGEGSRLTVL.

Notes on this clonotype: Because it lacks the conserved phenylalanine or tryptophan at the end, this CDR3 is likely a read error. The J gene is TRBJ1-1, the V gene TRBV12-3 or TRBV12-4; tentative D call: TRBD1 (6 bases). The CDR3 has 14 residues. The CDR3 here is CANSFGGPNTEAFI. In DNA, the CDR3 is TGTGCCAACAGTTTTGGGGGCCCGAACACTGAAGCTTTCATT.

V usage is TRBV12-3 or TRBV12-4 and J usage is TRBJ2-2; D is undetermined. Trimming shortened V by 2 bases and J by 9 bases, and 16 bases separated the two germline ends. The CDR3 consists of 15 residues. The CDR3 DNA is TGTGCCAGCAGTTTACGACTTATGAACATCTGGGAGCTGTTTTTT. Encoded protein: CASSLRLMNIWELFF.

About this clonotype: One junction end disagrees with the germline gene, perhaps due to a read error. The CDR3 reads CASISQGAAGANVLTF. DNA of the CDR3: TGTGCCAGCATCTCCCAGGGGGCGGCTGGGGCCAACGTCTTGACTTTC. The chain has TRBV11-2 and TRBJ2-6; 8 bases are shared with TRBD1. Germline V gene data show CDR1 as SGHAT and CDR2 as FQNNGV. The length of the CDR3 is 16 residues.

Notes on this clonotype: Relative to the germline gene, one junction end is altered; a read error may explain this. This chain joins TRBV11-2 and TRBJ2-3; the D gene is possibly TRBD2 (6 bases). The CDR3 totals 14 residues. Germline V gene lookup returns CDR1 SGHAT and CDR2 FQNNGV. The CDR3, as DNA: TGTGCCAGCCACCGACTAGTCGGAGCAGATGCGCAGTATTTT. It specifies CASHRLVGADAQYF.

This clonotype showed up just once. Given a much more abundant clone one base away, this may be a read error. The V and J genes are TRBV5-1 and TRBJ2-1, with unresolved D. The germline V gene has CDR1 SGHRS and CDR2 YFSETQ. The CDR3 sequence is 13 residues long. V shed 5 bases and J shed 4 bases, with 10 bases lying between them. The CDR3 is CASRAGRYNEQFF. The CDR3 nucleotides are TGCGCCAGCAGAGCTGGCAGGTACAATGAGCAGTTCTTC.

Of note for this clonotype: The germline gene is not matched at one end of the junction; a read error may be the cause. The chain uses TRBV11-2 and TRBJ2-1; D may be TRBD1 (5 bases). Germline V gene data show CDR1 as SGHAT and CDR2 as FQNNGV. This CDR3 comprises 17 residues. The CDR3 loop reads CANSLVTAQSSYDEQSF. DNA for the CDR3: TGTGCCAACAGCTTAGTGACAGCCCAGAGCTCCTACGATGAGCAGTCCTTC.

Worth noting for this clonotype: Sequence at one end of the junction differs from germline and may be a read error. The V and J genes are TRBV4-1 and TRBJ1-5; D may be TRBD1 (6 bases). The CDR3 spans 15 residues. CDR1 MGHRA and CDR2 YSYEKL come from the germline V gene. The CDR3 DNA reads as TGCGCCAGCAACCAAGCTCCGGGACAAAATCAGCCCCACCATTTT. Translated: CASNQAPGQNQPHHF.

Concerning this clonotype: One end of the junction fails to match germline, which may point to a read error. The chain employs TRBV5-1 and TRBJ2-3, with D possibly TRBD2 on 6 matching bases. Germline V CDR1 and CDR2: SGHRS, YFSETQ. The CDR3 is 16 residues long. CDR3 amino acids: CASNLTGDQGTDTQYF. As DNA, the CDR3 is TGCGCCAGCAACTTGACGGGGGATCAAGGCACAGATACGCAGTATTTT.

In regard to this clonotype: A much larger clone is a single base away; this may be a read error. The rearrangement joins TRBV12-3 or TRBV12-4 to TRBJ1-5; possibly TRBD1 for D (5 bases). The CDR3 sequence is 15 residues long. Trimming shortened V by 6 bases and J by 2 bases, and 14 bases separated the two germline ends. The CDR3 sequence: CASSHQGSGNQPQHF. In DNA, the CDR3 is TGTGCCAGCAGCCACCAGGGATCGGGCAATCAGCCCCAGCATTTT.

On this clonotype: This sequence may be a read error, since a much larger clone differs from it by one base. The rearrangement uses TRBV7-9 and TRBJ1-5; possibly TRBD1 for D (5 bases). From germline, CDR1 is SEHNR and CDR2 FQNEAQ (reference sequence). The CDR3 consists of 15 residues. Trimming left V 7 bases short and J 7 bases short, with 20 bases between. CDR3 DNA: TGTGCCAGCAACTCCGGGACGGAACTCGCGCAGCCCCAGCATTTT. Amino acid sequence: CASNSGTELAQPQHF. Filled out from reference TRBV7-9 and TRBJ1-5, the complete variable domain reads DTGVSQNPRHKITKRGQNVTFRCDPISEHNRLYWYRQTLGQGPEFLTYFQNEAQLEKSRLLSDRFSAERPKGSFSTLEIQRTEQGDSAMYLCASNSGTELAQPQHFGDGTRLSIL.

About this clonotype itself: Compared with germline, one end of the junction differs, possibly owing to a read error. The V gene is TRBV4-2, the J gene TRBJ2-1; 10 bases agree with TRBD2. The V gene's germline CDR1 is LGHNA and CDR2 YNFKEQ. This CDR3 has 16 residues. CDR3 region: CASTQDPSGRYNEQIF. The DNA of the CDR3 is TGTGCCAGCACCCAAGATCCTAGCGGGAGATACAATGAGCAGATCTTC.

With regard to this clonotype: At one boundary the junction diverges from the germline segment, which might be a read error. The V call is TRBV5-6, the J call TRBJ1-1, with TRBD1 matching over 7 bases. There are 14 residues in the CDR3. CDR1 and CDR2 from the germline V gene are SGHDT and YYEEEE. CDR3 coding DNA: TGTGCCAACAGCTTGGGACAGCTTAACACTAAAGCTTTCTTT. Translating it yields CANSLGQLNTKAFF.